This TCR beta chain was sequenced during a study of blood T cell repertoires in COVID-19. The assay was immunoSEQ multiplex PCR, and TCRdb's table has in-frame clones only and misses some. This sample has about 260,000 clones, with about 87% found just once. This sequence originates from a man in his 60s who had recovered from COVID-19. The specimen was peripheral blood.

The CDR3 DNA reads TGTGCCAGCAGCTCCGGTGGTTTTTCCCGGGAGCTGTTTTTT. Translation: CASSSGGFSRELFF. The V and J genes are TRBV13 and TRBJ2-2; D is ambiguous. CDR3 size: 14 residues. V was trimmed by 4 bases and J by 9 bases, leaving 15 bases between them. CDR1 is PRHDT and CDR2 is FYEKMQ in the germline V gene (reference sequence).